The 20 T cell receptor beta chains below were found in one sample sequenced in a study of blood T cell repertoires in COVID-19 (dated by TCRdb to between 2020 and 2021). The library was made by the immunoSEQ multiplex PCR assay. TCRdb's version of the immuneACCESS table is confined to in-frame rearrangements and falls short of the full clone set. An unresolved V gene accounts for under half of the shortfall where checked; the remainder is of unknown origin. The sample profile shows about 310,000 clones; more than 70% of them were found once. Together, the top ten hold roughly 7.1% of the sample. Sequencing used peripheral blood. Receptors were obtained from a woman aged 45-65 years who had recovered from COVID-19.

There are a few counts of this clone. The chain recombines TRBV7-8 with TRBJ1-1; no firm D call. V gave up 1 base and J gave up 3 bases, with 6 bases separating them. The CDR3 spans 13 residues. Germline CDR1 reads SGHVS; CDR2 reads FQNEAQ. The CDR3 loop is CASSLVQYTEAFF. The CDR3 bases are TGTGCCAGCAGCTTAGTCCAGTACACTGAAGCTTTCTTT.

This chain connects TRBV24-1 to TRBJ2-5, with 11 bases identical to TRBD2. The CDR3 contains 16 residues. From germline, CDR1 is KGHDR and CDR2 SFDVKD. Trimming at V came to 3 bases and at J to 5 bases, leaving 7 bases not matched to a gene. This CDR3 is CATSDPVSGGAETQYF. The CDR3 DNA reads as TGTGCCACCAGTGATCCAGTTAGCGGGGGGGCGGAGACCCAGTACTTC.

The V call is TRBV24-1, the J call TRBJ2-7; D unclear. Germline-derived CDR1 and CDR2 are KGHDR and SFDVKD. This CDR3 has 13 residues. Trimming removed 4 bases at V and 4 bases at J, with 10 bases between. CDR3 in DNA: TGTGCCACCAGTGACGCACACCAGTACGAGCAGTACTTC. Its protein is CATSDAHQYEQYF.

The CDR3 DNA reads as TGTGCCAGCAGTTACTCTCGGACAGGGGCCACTGAAGCTTTCTTT. It specifies CASSYSRTGATEAFF. The chain is built from TRBV6-5 and TRBJ1-1; 9 bases agree with TRBD1. Trimming removed 0 bases from V and 4 bases from J; junction bases left unmatched: 3. The CDR3 totals 15 residues. Germline V CDR1 and CDR2: MNHEY, SVGAGI.

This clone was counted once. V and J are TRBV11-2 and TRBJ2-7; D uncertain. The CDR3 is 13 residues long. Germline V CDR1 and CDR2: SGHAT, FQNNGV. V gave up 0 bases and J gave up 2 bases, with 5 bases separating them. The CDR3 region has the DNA TGTGCCAGCAGCTTAGAAAATACCTACGAGCAGTACTTC. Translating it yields CASSLENTYEQYF.

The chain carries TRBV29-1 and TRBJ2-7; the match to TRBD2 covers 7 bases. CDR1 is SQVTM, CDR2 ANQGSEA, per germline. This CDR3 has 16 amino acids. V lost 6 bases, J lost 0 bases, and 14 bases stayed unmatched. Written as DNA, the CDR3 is TGCAGCGTGGGAGGGCTAGTCTCCGGCAGCTCCTACGAGCAGTACTTC. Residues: CSVGGLVSGSSYEQYF.

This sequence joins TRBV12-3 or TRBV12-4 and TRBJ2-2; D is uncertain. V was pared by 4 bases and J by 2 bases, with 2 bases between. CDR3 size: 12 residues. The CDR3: CASSSNTGELFF. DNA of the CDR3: TGTGCCAGCAGTTCTAACACCGGGGAGCTGTTTTTT.

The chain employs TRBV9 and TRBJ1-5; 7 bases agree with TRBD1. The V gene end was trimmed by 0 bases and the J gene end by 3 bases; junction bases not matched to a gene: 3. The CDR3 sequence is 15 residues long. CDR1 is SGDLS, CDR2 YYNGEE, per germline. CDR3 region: CASSVGGGDNQPQHF. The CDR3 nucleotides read TGTGCCAGCAGCGTAGGAGGGGGCGACAATCAGCCCCAGCATTTT.

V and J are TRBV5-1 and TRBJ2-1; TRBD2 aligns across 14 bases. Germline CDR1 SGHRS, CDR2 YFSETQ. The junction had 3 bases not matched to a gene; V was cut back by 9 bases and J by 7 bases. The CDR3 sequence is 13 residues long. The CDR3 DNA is TGCGCCACCAGGACTAGCGGGAGGAATGAGCAGTTCTTC. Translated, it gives CATRTSGRNEQFF.

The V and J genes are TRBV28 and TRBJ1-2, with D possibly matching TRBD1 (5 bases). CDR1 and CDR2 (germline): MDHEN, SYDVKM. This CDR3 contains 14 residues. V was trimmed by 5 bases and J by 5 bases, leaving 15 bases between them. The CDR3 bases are TGTGCCAGCAGTGGGGCAGGGAATAGGTATGGCTACACCTTC. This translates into CASSGAGNRYGYTF.

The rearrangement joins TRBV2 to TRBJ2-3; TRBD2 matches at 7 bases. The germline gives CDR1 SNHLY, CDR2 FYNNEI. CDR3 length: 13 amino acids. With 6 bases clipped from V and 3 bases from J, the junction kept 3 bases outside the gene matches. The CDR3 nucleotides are TGTGCCAGCAGGAGCGGGGAGACAGATACGCAGTATTTT. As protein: CASRSGETDTQYF.

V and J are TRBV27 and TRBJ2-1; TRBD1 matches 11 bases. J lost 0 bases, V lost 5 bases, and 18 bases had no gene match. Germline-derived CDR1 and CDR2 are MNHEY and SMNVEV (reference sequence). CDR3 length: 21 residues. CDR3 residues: CASSPLRGTGGYRNSYNEQFF. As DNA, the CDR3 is TGTGCCAGCAGTCCACTTAGGGGGACAGGGGGTTATCGGAACTCCTACAATGAGCAGTTCTTC.

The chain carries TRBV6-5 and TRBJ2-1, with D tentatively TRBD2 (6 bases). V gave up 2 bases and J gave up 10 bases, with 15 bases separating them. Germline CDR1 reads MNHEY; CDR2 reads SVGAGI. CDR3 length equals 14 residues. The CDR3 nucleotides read TGTGCCAGCAGTTACCCGGGACTCATTGGAGAGCAGTTCTTC. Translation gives CASSYPGLIGEQFF.

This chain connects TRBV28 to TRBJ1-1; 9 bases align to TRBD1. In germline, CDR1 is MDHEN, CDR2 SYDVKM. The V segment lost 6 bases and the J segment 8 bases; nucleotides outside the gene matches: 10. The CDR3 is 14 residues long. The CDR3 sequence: CASSPGQGKYEAFF. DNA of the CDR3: TGTGCCAGCAGCCCCGGACAGGGGAAATACGAAGCTTTCTTT.

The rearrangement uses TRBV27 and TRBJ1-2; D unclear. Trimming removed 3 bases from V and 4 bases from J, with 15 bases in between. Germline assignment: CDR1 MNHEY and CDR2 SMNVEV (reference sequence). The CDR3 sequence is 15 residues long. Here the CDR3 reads CASSFLSELVYGYTF. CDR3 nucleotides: TGTGCCAGCAGTTTCTTAAGTGAGCTGGTCTATGGCTACACCTTC.

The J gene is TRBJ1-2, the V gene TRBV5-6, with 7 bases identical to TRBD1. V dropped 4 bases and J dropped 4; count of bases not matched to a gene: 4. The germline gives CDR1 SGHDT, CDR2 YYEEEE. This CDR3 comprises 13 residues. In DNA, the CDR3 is TGTGCCAGCAGCACCCAGGGGGTCTATGGCTACACCTTC. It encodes CASSTQGVYGYTF.

The CDR3, as DNA: TGTGCCAGCAGCGGAACAGGGGGTACCGGGGAGCTGTTTTTT. Protein sequence: CASSGTGGTGELFF. The chain combines TRBV25-1 with TRBJ2-2; 8 bases match TRBD1. Germline V gene lookup returns CDR1 MGHDK and CDR2 SYGVNS. CDR3 length: 14 residues. The V and J ends lost 6 bases and 5 bases, in that order; junction bases with no gene match: 5.

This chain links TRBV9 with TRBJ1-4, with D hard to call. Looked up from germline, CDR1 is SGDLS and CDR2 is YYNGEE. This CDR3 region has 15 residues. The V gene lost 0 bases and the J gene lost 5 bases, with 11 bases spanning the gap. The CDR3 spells CASSVAAGTNEKLFF. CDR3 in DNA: TGTGCCAGCAGCGTAGCCGCAGGCACAAATGAAAAACTGTTTTTT. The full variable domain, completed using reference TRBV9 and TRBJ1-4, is DSGVTQTPKHLITATGQRVTLRCSPRSGDLSVYWYQQSLDQGLQFLIQYYNGEERAKGNILERFSAQQFPDLHSELNLSSLELGDSALYFCASSVAAGTNEKLFFGSGTQLSVL.

The CDR3 region has the DNA TGCAGCGTTGCCTGGACACACCGCGCCTACGAGCAGTACTTC. It yields the protein CSVAWTHRAYEQYF. This chain uses TRBV29-1 with TRBJ2-7; possibly TRBD1 for D (5 bases). Trimming removed 4 bases at V and 2 bases at J, with 15 bases between. Germline V gene sequence: CDR1 SQVTM, CDR2 ANQGSEA. The CDR3 sequence is 14 residues long.

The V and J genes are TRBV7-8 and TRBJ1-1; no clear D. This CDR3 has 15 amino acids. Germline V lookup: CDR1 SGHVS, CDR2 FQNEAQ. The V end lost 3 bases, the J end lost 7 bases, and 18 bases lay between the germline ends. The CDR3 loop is CASSLRDWVRGEAFF. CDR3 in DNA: TGTGCCAGCAGCTTGCGCGATTGGGTCCGGGGTGAAGCTTTCTTT.